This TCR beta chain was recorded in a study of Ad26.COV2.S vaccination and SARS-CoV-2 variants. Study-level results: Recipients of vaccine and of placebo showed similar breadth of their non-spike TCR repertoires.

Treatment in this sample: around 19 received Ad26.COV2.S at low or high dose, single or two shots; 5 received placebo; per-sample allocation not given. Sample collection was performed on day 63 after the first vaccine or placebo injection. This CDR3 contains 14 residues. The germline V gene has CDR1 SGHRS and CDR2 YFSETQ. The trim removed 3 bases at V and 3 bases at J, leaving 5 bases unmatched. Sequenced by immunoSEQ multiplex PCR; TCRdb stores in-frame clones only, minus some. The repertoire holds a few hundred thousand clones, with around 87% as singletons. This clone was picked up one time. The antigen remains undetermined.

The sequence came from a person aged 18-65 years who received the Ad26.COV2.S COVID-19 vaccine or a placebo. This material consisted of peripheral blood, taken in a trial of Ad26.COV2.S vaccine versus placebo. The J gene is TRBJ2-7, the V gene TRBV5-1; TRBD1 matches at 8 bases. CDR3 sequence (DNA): TGCGCCAGCAGCTCCTCGGGACAGGACTACGAGCAGTACTTC. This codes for CASSSSGQDYEQYF.